One sample yielded the 14 T cell receptor beta chains listed below, sequenced in a study of blood T cell repertoires in COVID-19. Generated by immunoSEQ multiplex PCR, the TCRdb table keeps only in-frame clones and is missing some. The repertoire holds approximately 260,000 clones, around 88% seen once, with roughly 1.2% in the top ten. The sequencing input was PBMCs or T cells enriched from blood (not recorded which). Receptors originate from a woman in her 40s with acute COVID-19.

V and J are TRBV10-3 and TRBJ2-7; no definite D call. CDR1 and CDR2 (germline): ENHRY, SYGVKD. The germline V and J ends were trimmed by 5 bases and 5 bases, with 10 bases remaining between them. There are 12 residues in the CDR3. CDR3 in amino acids: CAISLLGHEQYV. DNA for the CDR3: TGTGCCATCAGTCTTCTAGGCCACGAGCAGTACGTC.

The chain has TRBV4-1 and TRBJ1-4; the D is unclear. CDR3 size: 15 residues. Germline lookup yields CDR1 MGHRA and CDR2 YSYEKL. V shed 6 bases and J shed 0 bases, with 11 bases lying between them. The CDR3 region is CASRIQEATNEKLFF. CDR3 sequence (DNA): TGCGCCAGCAGGATCCAGGAAGCAACTAATGAAAAACTGTTTTTT.

The chain employs TRBV7-9 and TRBJ2-7, with D uncertain. This CDR3 has 12 amino acids. CDR1 SEHNR and CDR2 FQNEAQ come from the germline V gene (reference sequence). Trimming removed 4 bases at V and 6 bases at J, with 10 bases between. The CDR3 nucleotides are TGTGCCAGCAGCTCGACTTCTTCCGAGCAGTACTTC. Translating it yields CASSSTSSEQYF. Looking up the rest from reference TRBV7-9 and TRBJ2-7 gives the full variable domain: DTGVSQNPRHKITKRGQNVTFRCDPISEHNRLYWYRQTLGQGPEFLTYFQNEAQLEKSRLLSDRFSAERPKGSFSTLEIQRTEQGDSAMYLCASSSTSSEQYFGPGTRLTVT.

The chain couples TRBV9 to TRBJ2-3; D is possibly TRBD2 (7 bases). The V end was cut by 3 bases, the J end by 2 bases, with 16 bases between. Germline assignment: CDR1 SGDLS and CDR2 YYNGEE. The CDR3 contains 16 residues. The CDR3 DNA sequence: TGTGCCAGCAGCGAACAAGGGGGGGCCCTCACAGATACGCAGTATTTT. Translation gives CASSEQGGALTDTQYF.

The V call is TRBV2, the J call TRBJ1-5, with TRBD1 matching over 9 bases. V trimming: 10 bases; J trimming: 0 bases; junction bases outside the gene matches: 7. This CDR3 is 15 amino acids long. Germline V gene lookup returns CDR1 SNHLY and CDR2 FYNNEI. The CDR3 loop reads CATRGQGGSNQPQHF. The CDR3 bases are TGTGCCACCAGGGGACAGGGTGGTAGCAATCAGCCCCAGCATTTT.

The rearrangement uses TRBV28 and TRBJ2-2; TRBD2 matches 9 bases. J lost 5 bases, V lost 7 bases, and 5 bases had no gene match. The germline CDR1 and CDR2 sequences are MDHEN and SYDVKM. CDR3 length equals 14 residues. The CDR3 is CASKAGGPTGELFF. In DNA, the CDR3 is TGTGCCAGCAAAGCGGGAGGCCCTACCGGGGAGCTGTTTTTT.

The V and J genes are TRBV27 and TRBJ1-5, with a weak D call TRBD1 (5 bases). V dropped 6 bases and J dropped 7 bases, with 16 bases sitting between them. The CDR3 has 14 amino acids. The germline V gene has CDR1 MNHEY and CDR2 SMNVEV (reference sequence). In DNA, the CDR3 is TGTGCCAGCAGCCGGGGGGGATCGCTCCAGCCCCAGCATTTT. Protein sequence: CASSRGGSLQPQHF.

The V call is TRBV9, the J call TRBJ2-3; 8 nucleotides align to TRBD2. The CDR3 loop spans 16 amino acids. Germline CDR1 is SGDLS and CDR2 is YYNGEE. The J segment lost 0 bases and the V segment lost 4 bases, leaving 7 bases of the junction unmatched. The CDR3 DNA follows: TGTGCCAGCAGCCCCCGGCCTAGCGGGAGCACAGATACGCAGTATTTT. Its translation: CASSPRPSGSTDTQYF.

In this sample, this clone turned up a few times. The rearrangement links TRBV27 to TRBJ2-2; D call uncertain. CDR1 MNHEY and CDR2 SMNVEV come from the germline V gene (reference sequence). V was pared by 7 bases and J by 2 bases, with 26 bases between. The CDR3 has 19 residues. CDR3 sequence reads: CASTPSRDTISINTGELFF. CDR3 sequence (DNA): TGTGCCAGCACCCCCTCCCGTGACACGATTTCAATTAACACCGGGGAGCTGTTTTTT.

This chain joins TRBV15 and TRBJ2-3; 9 bases are shared with TRBD1. Trimming removed 9 bases from V and 4 bases from J; junction bases left unmatched: 8. The CDR3 consists of 14 residues. Germline CDR1 is LNHNV and CDR2 is YYDKDF (reference sequence). As DNA, the CDR3 is TGTGCCACGAAGATACAGGGGGCAGCAGATACGCAGTATTTT. Its protein product is CATKIQGAADTQYF.

The chain couples TRBV19 to TRBJ2-1; tentative D call: TRBD2 (5 bases). Trimming shortened V by 3 bases and J by 2 bases, and 23 bases separated the two germline ends. CDR3 length equals 19 residues. Germline loops: CDR1 LNHDA, CDR2 SQIVND (reference sequence). CDR3 nucleotides: TGTGCCAGTAGTATTCTCGGTATCGGAGGCGGTACCGCCTACAATGAGCAGTTCTTC. Translating it yields CASSILGIGGGTAYNEQFF.

This chain joins TRBV3-1 (or the pseudogene TRBV3-2) and TRBJ2-3, with D possibly TRBD2 on 5 matching bases. V was shortened by 0 bases and J by 3 bases, with 10 bases between the two germline ends. Germline-derived CDR1 and CDR2 are LGHDT and YNNKEL (reference sequence). This CDR3 region has 15 residues. The CDR3 sequence is CASSQDLGRTDTQYF. In DNA form, the CDR3 reads TGTGCCAGCAGCCAAGACCTAGGGAGAACAGATACGCAGTATTTT.

V gene TRBV11-3 combines with J gene TRBJ1-6, with TRBD1 as a possible D gene (6 bases). V was cut by 1 base and J by 6 bases, with 13 bases left in between. The CDR3 spans 16 residues. Germline V lookup: CDR1 SGHNT, CDR2 YENEEA. The CDR3 protein is CASSLVGGGGNSPLHF. DNA for the CDR3: TGTGCCAGCAGCTTAGTTGGGGGCGGTGGTAATTCACCCCTCCACTTT.

The genes are TRBV9 and TRBJ1-2; 8 bases align to TRBD1. Germline loops: CDR1 SGDLS, CDR2 YYNGEE. V was clipped by 0 bases and J by 1 base; unmatched bases: 8. The CDR3 contains 17 residues. CDR3: CASSVALGQGGNYGYTF. In DNA form, the CDR3 reads TGTGCCAGCAGCGTAGCCCTCGGACAGGGAGGTAACTATGGCTACACCTTC.